The 25 T cell receptor beta chains presented below share a single source sample, sequenced in a study of cytotoxic CD8 clonotypes in ibrutinib-treated CLL. Clones were read by immunoSEQ multiplex PCR, and TCRdb kept only the in-frame ones, dropping some. The sample holds roughly 150,000 clones, 81% seen once. The sample consisted of PBMCs, taken after 12 months of ibrutinib treatment. Source of these receptors: a human donor with chronic lymphocytic leukemia.

The chain combines TRBV28 with TRBJ1-5; the match to TRBD1 covers 8 bases. Germline V gene lookup returns CDR1 MDHEN and CDR2 SYDVKM. The CDR3 has 14 amino acids. The J segment lost 6 bases and the V segment lost 7 bases, leaving 8 bases of the junction unmatched. In DNA, the CDR3 is TGTGCCAGCATACAGGGGGGAAGGGGTCAGCCCCAGCATTTT. This translates into CASIQGGRGQPQHF.

The rearrangement links TRBV5-4 to TRBJ2-7; TRBD2 matches 10 bases. V lost 3 bases to trimming and J lost 5 bases; unmatched junction nucleotides: 14. The CDR3 length is 17 residues. Germline values: CDR1 SGHNT, CDR2 YYREEE (reference sequence). CDR3: CASSYGSFSGGINEQYF. As DNA, the CDR3 is TGTGCCAGCAGCTATGGGAGCTTTAGCGGGGGGATAAACGAGCAGTACTTC.

J is TRBJ2-5 and V is TRBV5-4; D is undetermined. The V end lost 4 bases, the J end lost 7 bases, and 17 bases lay between the germline ends. The CDR3 consists of 14 residues. CDR1 is SGHNT and CDR2 is YYREEE in the germline V gene (reference sequence). The CDR3 nucleotides are TGTGCCAGCAGCCCGGATCTGGATTCTGGGACCCAGTACTTC. The encoded protein is CASSPDLDSGTQYF. Combining the CDR3 with reference TRBV5-4 and TRBJ2-5 gives the whole variable domain ETGVTQSPTHLIKTRGQQVTLRCSSQSGHNTVSWYQQALGQGPQFIFQYYREEENGRGNFPPRFSGLQFPNYSSELNVNALELDDSALYLCASSPDLDSGTQYFGPGTRLLVL.

This clone was seen only once. The chain links TRBV4-3 to TRBJ1-2; D unclear. The V gene lost 0 bases and the J gene lost 6 bases, with 8 bases spanning the gap. This CDR3 spans 13 amino acids. In germline, CDR1 is LGHNA, CDR2 YSLEER. The CDR3 loop reads CASSQEQLHGYTF. The CDR3 DNA reads as TGCGCCAGCAGCCAAGAACAGCTTCATGGCTACACCTTC.

This clone was detected once. The chain is built from TRBV6-1 and TRBJ2-2; D tentatively fits TRBD1 or TRBD2 (5 bases each). Germline loops: CDR1 MNHNS, CDR2 SASEGT. The V gene lost 9 bases and the J gene lost 4 bases, with 12 bases spanning the gap. This CDR3 comprises 13 residues. The CDR3 sequence: CASRMRGTGELFF. The DNA of the CDR3 is TGTGCCAGTCGTATGAGGGGCACCGGGGAGCTGTTTTTT.

This clone was found once. The chain carries TRBV29-1 and TRBJ2-7, with 7 bases that match TRBD2. The germline CDR1 and CDR2 sequences are SQVTM and ANQGSEA. V dropped 7 bases and J dropped 1; count of bases not matched to a gene: 16. This CDR3 is 16 amino acids long. This CDR3 reads CSATSRGGALSYEQYF. The CDR3 nucleotides are TGCAGCGCGACTTCTCGGGGAGGGGCGTTATCCTACGAGCAGTACTTC.

V usage is TRBV5-5 and J usage is TRBJ2-3, with D possibly called TRBD1 or TRBD2 (5 bases each). In germline, CDR1 is SGHKS, CDR2 YYEKEE (reference sequence). Trimming cost V 4 bases and J 4 bases, with 13 bases left between them. This CDR3 is 14 amino acids long. CDR3: CASSKGTAPDTQYF. The CDR3 DNA reads TGTGCCAGCAGCAAAGGGACCGCACCAGATACGCAGTATTTT.

The chain carries TRBV7-2 and TRBJ2-1; no firm D call. CDR1 is SGHTA and CDR2 is FQGNSA in the germline V gene. This CDR3 comprises 13 residues. V was pared by 5 bases and J by 4 bases, with 9 bases between. CDR3 region: CASSPPRYNEQFF. CDR3 bases: TGTGCCAGCAGCCCCCCCCGGTACAATGAGCAGTTCTTC.

This chain links TRBV28 with TRBJ1-1; 8 bases are shared with TRBD1. The CDR3 spans 13 residues. CDR1 and CDR2 from the germline V gene are MDHEN and SYDVKM. Trimming at V came to 7 bases and at J to 5 bases, leaving 6 bases not matched to a gene. Here the CDR3 reads CASTQGGETEAFF. The CDR3 region has the DNA TGTGCCAGCACACAGGGGGGAGAAACTGAAGCTTTCTTT.

The V call is TRBV7-9, the J call TRBJ2-5; 7 positions match TRBD1. This CDR3 contains 15 residues. CDR1 and CDR2 from the germline V gene are SEHNR and FQNEAQ (reference sequence). After removal of 11 bases from V and 5 bases from J, the junction contained 17 bases not matched to a gene. The CDR3 here is CAGGKGARYSETQYF. The CDR3 nucleotides are TGTGCCGGAGGCAAGGGGGCGCGTTATTCGGAGACCCAGTACTTC.

The chain has TRBV9 and TRBJ2-3; D uncertain. The CDR3 contains 14 residues. CDR1 and CDR2 (germline): SGDLS, YYNGEE. V lost 0 bases to trimming and J lost 1 base, with 6 bases between them. The CDR3: CASSVASGTDTQYF. As DNA, the CDR3 is TGTGCCAGCAGCGTAGCCAGCGGCACAGATACGCAGTATTTT.

Note on this clone: An end of the junction does not agree with germline; a read error may underlie this. The chain combines TRBV28 with TRBJ1-2; 8 positions agree with TRBD1. Germline CDR1 MDHEN, CDR2 SYDVKM. This CDR3 is built from 15 residues. The CDR3: CASRTGTGFNYGYTF. As DNA, the CDR3 is TGTGCCAGCAGGACCGGGACAGGATTTAACTATGGCTACACCTTT.

This clone occurred a few times. The gene calls are TRBV14 and TRBJ1-6; no definite D call. This CDR3 comprises 14 residues. The germline V gene encodes CDR1 SGHDN and CDR2 FVKESK. Between the trimmed V and J ends, which lost 0 bases and 7 bases, there was a span of 7 bases. CDR3 in DNA: TGTGCCAGCAGCCAAGATAGGACGAATTCACCCCTCCACTTT. Translating it yields CASSQDRTNSPLHF.

This chain links TRBV11-2 with TRBJ1-2, with 10 bases that match TRBD1. This CDR3 is 16 amino acids long. Germline CDR1 SGHAT, CDR2 FQNNGV. V shed 5 bases and J 6 bases; nucleotides not matched to a gene: 12. DNA of the CDR3: TGTGCCAGCAGCCCCTTCCGGGACAGGGGAGTCCATGGCTACACCTTC. This sequence encodes CASSPFRDRGVHGYTF.

The chain employs TRBV9 and TRBJ2-1; 8 bases match TRBD2. V lost 2 bases to trimming and J lost 5 bases; unmatched junction nucleotides: 9. The V gene's germline CDR1 is SGDLS and CDR2 YYNGEE. This CDR3 is 16 amino acids long. The CDR3 here is CASSVKAGALNNEQFF. CDR3 DNA: TGTGCCAGCAGCGTTAAAGCGGGAGCCCTTAACAATGAGCAGTTCTTC.

J is TRBJ2-5 and V is TRBV5-4, with 14 nucleotides matching TRBD2. CDR3 length: 15 residues. Germline values: CDR1 SGHNT, CDR2 YYREEE (reference sequence). The V segment lost 4 bases and the J segment 4 bases; nucleotides outside the gene matches: 3. This chain's CDR3 is CASSTGLAGGETQYF. CDR3 in DNA: TGTGCCAGCAGCACAGGACTAGCGGGGGGAGAGACCCAGTACTTC. Supplemented by reference TRBV5-4 and TRBJ2-5, the full variable domain reads ETGVTQSPTHLIKTRGQQVTLRCSSQSGHNTVSWYQQALGQGPQFIFQYYREEENGRGNFPPRFSGLQFPNYSSELNVNALELDDSALYLCASSTGLAGGETQYFGPGTRLLVL.

The chain is built from TRBV6-1 and TRBJ1-5; D not certain. The V end lost 3 bases, the J end lost 7 bases, and 10 bases lay between the germline ends. The CDR3 runs 13 residues. Germline V gene sequence: CDR1 MNHNS, CDR2 SASEGT. CDR3 protein: CASSDSWGQPQHF. In DNA form, the CDR3 reads TGTGCCAGCAGTGACTCCTGGGGACAGCCCCAGCATTTT.

The gene calls are TRBV2 and TRBJ2-7, with a possible D match to TRBD1 (7 bases). The CDR3 contains 11 residues. The V gene's germline CDR1 is SNHLY and CDR2 FYNNEI. V was trimmed by 6 bases and J by 10 bases, leaving 13 bases between them. CDR3 in DNA: TGTGCCAGCAGCCAGCAGGGGGGACAGTACTTC. It specifies CASSQQGGQYF.

The V and J genes are TRBV28 and TRBJ2-7; a weak D match, TRBD2 (5 bases). This CDR3 contains 11 residues. Germline loops: CDR1 MDHEN, CDR2 SYDVKM. Trimming removed 10 bases from V and 3 bases from J, with 10 bases in between. The CDR3 DNA reads TGTGCCATAGACCGGGGCTACGAGCAGTACTTC. Encoded protein: CAIDRGYEQYF.

This rearrangement joins TRBV5-1 to TRBJ1-2, with TRBD1 identical over 7 bases. The ends lost 0 bases at V and 8 bases at J; junction bases unmatched: 4. The CDR3 totals 13 residues. CDR1 and CDR2 from the germline V gene are SGHRS and YFSETQ. CDR3 coding DNA: TGCGCCAGCAGCTTGGAGGACAGGCCAGGCTACACCTTC. Translation: CASSLEDRPGYTF. The full variable domain, its missing parts supplied by reference TRBV5-1 and TRBJ1-2, is KAGVTQTPRYLIKTRGQQVTLSCSPISGHRSVSWYQQTPGQGLQFLFEYFSETQRNKGNFPGRFSGRQFSNSRSEMNVSTLELGDSALYLCASSLEDRPGYTFGSGTRLTVV.

The chain couples TRBV4-2 to TRBJ2-7; TRBD1 matches at 8 bases. CDR1 is LGHNA, CDR2 YNFKEQ, per germline. The CDR3 covers 17 residues. V gave up 2 bases and J gave up 4 bases; unmatched junction bases: 13. The CDR3 is CASSQYWAGTGDYEQYF. CDR3 in DNA: TGTGCCAGCAGCCAATATTGGGCCGGGACAGGAGATTACGAGCAGTACTTC.

The chain employs TRBV19 and TRBJ1-2; 7 bases align to TRBD1. This CDR3 comprises 15 residues. CDR1 and CDR2 from the germline V gene are LNHDA and SQIVND (reference sequence). J gave up 4 bases and V 4 bases, and 9 bases lay outside the gene matches. CDR3 sequence (DNA): TGTGCCAGTAGTACCCCGACAGGGCGCAGCTATGGCTACACCTTC. Translating gives CASSTPTGRSYGYTF.

The CDR3 sequence is CASNSLAETGVYEQYF. The CDR3 region has the DNA TGTGCCAGCAACTCACTAGCGGAGACGGGGGTCTACGAGCAGTACTTC. The gene calls are TRBV7-9 and TRBJ2-7, with 8 bases aligning to TRBD2. Germline lookup yields CDR1 SEHNR and CDR2 FQNEAQ (reference sequence). The CDR3 is 16 residues long. Unmatched junction bases numbered 14, after V lost 7 bases and J lost 3 bases. Looking up the rest from reference TRBV7-9 and TRBJ2-7 gives the full variable domain: DTGVSQNPRHKITKRGQNVTFRCDPISEHNRLYWYRQTLGQGPEFLTYFQNEAQLEKSRLLSDRFSAERPKGSFSTLEIQRTEQGDSAMYLCASNSLAETGVYEQYFGPGTRLTVT.

The V call is TRBV7-9, the J call TRBJ2-1; 7 nucleotides match TRBD2. Germline values: CDR1 SEHNR, CDR2 FQNEAQ (reference sequence). J gave up 4 bases and V 3 bases, and 6 bases lay outside the gene matches. This CDR3 has 15 residues. CDR3 DNA sequence: TGTGCCAGCAGCTTGTGGCTAGCGGTATACAATGAGCAGTTCTTC. Its protein is CASSLWLAVYNEQFF.

This chain links TRBV19 with TRBJ1-5, with unresolved D. Trimming removed 7 bases from V and 0 bases from J, with 7 bases in between. This CDR3 comprises 13 residues. Germline V gene sequence: CDR1 LNHDA, CDR2 SQIVND (reference sequence). The CDR3 bases are TGTGCCAGTAAGAGTAATAGCAATCAGCCCCAGCATTTT. Protein: CASKSNSNQPQHF. Complete variable domain (other parts from reference TRBV19 and TRBJ1-5): DGGITQSPKYLFRKEGQNVTLSCEQNLNHDAMYWYRQDPGQGLRLIYYSQIVNDFQKGDIAEGYSVSREKKESFPLTVTSAQKNPTAFYLCASKSNSNQPQHFGDGTRLSIL.